This record concerns one T cell receptor beta chain sequence. What it binds is unknown. Method: immunoSEQ multiplex PCR; TCRdb's copy keeps in-frame clones and lacks some. The sample includes around 110,000 clones, 70% to 90% of them seen just once. Trimming removed 1 base from V and 4 bases from J, with 9 bases in between. The CDR3 length is 14 residues. Germline V gene lookup returns CDR1 SGHTA and CDR2 FQGNSA. The record originates from a study of T cell responses to AZD1222 COVID-19 vaccine. General study findings and limits: Donors were largely white British and mainly female; clonal diversity was possibly underestimated.

This receptor was obtained from an adult in good health. The sample consisted of peripheral blood, taken on day 0 of MenACWY control vaccination. The V gene is TRBV7-2, the J gene TRBJ2-3; D may be TRBD2 (6 bases). The CDR3 DNA reads TGTGCCAGCAGCTTAGATACGGGGGCAGATACGCAGTATTTT. Translation gives CASSLDTGADTQYF.